One T cell receptor (beta chain) is described in this entry. This CDR3 is also generated by other DNA sequences in the sample. This sample was included in a study of blood T cell repertoires in COVID-19. Study-wide context: Sources were T cells, B-cell-depleted T cells, or PBMCs; the material itself was cDNA or gDNA.

Germline V lookup: CDR1 KGHSH, CDR2 LQKENI. V dropped 6 bases and J dropped 3; count of bases not matched to a gene: 5. The CDR3 has 15 residues. Seattle patients were enrolled during active infection and followed longitudinally. In the original analysis: Nucleated cell number was recorded as an estimate derived from reference gene primer amplification. TCRdb's table, derived via immunoSEQ multiplex PCR, lists solely in-frame clones and lacks some. The D gene and trimming were derived from the DNA, and the V and J assignments and clone size from that table. The table lists just over 350,000 clones, 65% to 90% of them singletons, with just over 7% in the top ten.

This chain uses TRBV18 with TRBJ1-2, with 12 bases fitting TRBD1. The sequenced sample was peripheral blood. This TCR was recovered from a woman aged 60-75 years with COVID-19, enrolled during active disease. CDR3 DNA sequence: TGTGCCAGCTCGCCGGGACAGGGGGCGGACTATGGCTACACCTTC. It encodes CASSPGQGADYGYTF.